The rows below give T cell receptor beta chains drawn from one sample of a study of T cells after yellow fever vaccination. A single record per CDR3 protein comes from TCRdb applying MiXCR to the 5' RACE reads. The sample records over 200,000 distinct CDR3 sequences, 6% to 8% being singletons. The source material was CD4+ T cells sorted from PBMCs, sampled on the day of the yellow fever booster vaccination. These receptors were taken from a man aged 25-45 years who received the YFV17D yellow fever vaccine. CDR3s include the opening cysteine and the closing phenylalanine or tryptophan. Fields, in order: V gene, J gene, D gene, clone size, CDR3 DNA, CDR3 protein. D genes are given only for firm matches. Rows give clone size only sometimes, using once, few, many, or a class for an expanded clone.

TRBV7-8	TRBJ2-7	-	few	TGTGCCAGCAGCTTACGATCCTCTCTAGCTACCCCCTACGAGCAGTACTTC	CASSLRSSLATPYEQYF
TRBV27	TRBJ2-4	TRBD1	many	TGTGCCAGCAGCCTCAGGGGGTCGGGCATTCAGTACTTC	CASSLRGSGIQYF
TRBV5-1	TRBJ1-1	-	-	TGCGCCAGCAGGTTGGCTGGGACGGACACTGAAGCTTTCTTT	CASRLAGTDTEAFF
TRBV6-6	TRBJ2-7	-	few	TGTGCCAGCACCAAACAGGGTTACGAGCAGTACTTC	CASTKQGYEQYF
TRBV5-8	TRBJ2-3	-	few	TGTGCCAGCAGTAAACAGACAGATACGCAGTATTTT	CASSKQTDTQYF
TRBV2	TRBJ2-1	-	few	TGTGCCAGTCTCCCCGGGACTGGACAGAACAAGCAGTTCTTC	CASLPGTGQNKQFF
TRBV5-1	TRBJ2-5	-	many	TGCGCCAGCAGCTTGGTGGTGTCGGCAGTGGAAGAGACCCAGTACTTC	CASSLVVSAVEETQYF
TRBV6-1	TRBJ1-1	-	few	TGTGCCATCGCCGGGATTCTAAACACTGAAGCTTTCTTT	CAIAGILNTEAFF
TRBV20-1	TRBJ1-5	-	many	TGCAGTGCTAGAGATCCTTGGGCGGATCAGCCCCAGCATTTT	CSARDPWADQPQHF
TRBV20-1	TRBJ2-7	-	-	TGCAGTGCTAGAGATTTTGTAACAGGATCCTACGAGCAGTACTTC	CSARDFVTGSYEQYF
TRBV28	TRBJ2-1	-	many	TGTGCCAGCAGTTTGTCTCTAGACAGACTGACTGAGCAGTTCTTC	CASSLSLDRLTEQFF
TRBV24-1	TRBJ2-3	-	few	TGTGCCACCAGTCAAGGGCGGAGGGATACGCAGTATTTT	CATSQGRRDTQYF